The 30 T cell receptor beta chains below come from one sample, sequenced in a study of T cells after yellow fever vaccination. TCRdb reprocessed the 5' RACE reads via MiXCR and lists one record per CDR3 protein. The table lists roughly 56,000 distinct CDR3 sequences, approximately 6% of them singletons. This material consisted of PBMCs, either bulk or a sorted T-cell subset (CD4+, CD8+, memory, or dextramer-sorted; not recorded which), taken on the day of the yellow fever booster vaccination. Receptors were obtained from a young man who received the YFV17D yellow fever vaccine.

This clonotype has just a few counts. The genes are TRBV5-4 and TRBJ2-3; D is tentatively TRBD1 or TRBD2 (5 bases each). The germline CDR1 and CDR2 sequences are SGHNT and YYREEE (reference sequence). Trimming took 4 bases from V and 5 from J, leaving 20 bases between them. CDR3 length: 16 residues. CDR3 DNA: TGTGCCAGCAGCACGGGACCTCCGGAAAAAAAAGATACGCAGTATTTT. Its translation is CASSTGPPEKKDTQYF.

This clonotype came up many times. The chain uses TRBV12-5 and TRBJ2-7; D possibly corresponds to TRBD1 (6 bases). Germline V gives CDR1 LGHNT, CDR2 FRNRAP. The germline V and J ends were trimmed by 2 bases and 2 bases, with 10 bases remaining between them. The CDR3 contains 14 residues. The CDR3 here is CASGLSQGTYEQYF. The CDR3 DNA follows: TGTGCTAGTGGTTTGTCACAGGGTACCTACGAGCAGTACTTC. Looking up the rest from reference TRBV12-5 and TRBJ2-7 gives the full variable domain: DARVTQTPRHKVTEMGQEVTMRCQPILGHNTVFWYRQTMMQGLELLAYFRNRAPLDDSGMPKDRFSAEMPDATLATLKIQPSEPRDSAVYFCASGLSQGTYEQYFGPGTRLTVT.

This clonotype was counted only a few times. The chain uses TRBV12-5 and TRBJ2-2; D not certain. Trimming pared 0 bases from V and 6 bases from J, leaving 14 bases between. From germline, CDR1 is LGHNT and CDR2 FRNRAP. This CDR3 has 16 amino acids. The CDR3 spells CASGLVLRHYAGELFF. In DNA form, the CDR3 reads TGTGCTAGTGGTTTGGTACTAAGACATTATGCCGGGGAGCTGTTTTTT.

This clonotype was seen repeatedly, ten times or more. This CDR3 is CASSQDQADNEQYF. The CDR3 DNA reads as TGTGCCAGCAGCCAAGATCAGGCGGACAACGAGCAGTACTTC. V is TRBV4-2 and J is TRBJ2-7; TRBD1 is a possible D gene (5 bases). CDR1 LGHNA and CDR2 YNFKEQ come from the germline V gene. The V and J ends lost 0 bases and 5 bases respectively, with 11 bases between them. The CDR3 sequence is 14 residues long.

This clonotype was seen ten or more times. The chain carries TRBV3-1 and TRBJ1-1, with D unresolved. This CDR3 is built from 15 residues. Looked up from germline, CDR1 is LGHDT and CDR2 is YNNKEL (reference sequence). V was trimmed by 5 bases and J by 2 bases, leaving 15 bases between them. DNA of the CDR3: TGTGCCAGCAGCGCAACGATCGGGCGAAACACTGAAGCTTTCTTT. This translates into CASSATIGRNTEAFF.

This clonotype was seen a handful of times. The chain uses TRBV9 and TRBJ2-5, with a weak D call TRBD1 (6 bases). V was clipped by 3 bases and J by 1 base, with 10 bases between them. The CDR3 extends over 14 amino acids. Germline loops: CDR1 SGDLS, CDR2 YYNGEE. The CDR3 reads CASSGGDTQETQYF. The CDR3 region has the DNA TGTGCCAGCAGCGGTGGGGACACCCAAGAGACCCAGTACTTC.

In this sample, this clonotype turned up a few times. V gene TRBV2 combines with J gene TRBJ2-3; D uncertain. The ends were cut back, 2 bases at V and 6 bases at J, with 6 bases in the middle. The CDR3 totals 12 residues. Germline CDR1 and CDR2: SNHLY and FYNNEI. The CDR3 spells CASSEIGDTQYF. DNA of the CDR3: TGTGCCAGCAGTGAAATAGGCGATACGCAGTATTTT.

This clonotype was observed many times. The chain couples TRBV25-1 to TRBJ2-1; 7 bases fit TRBD1. Germline V lookup: CDR1 MGHDK, CDR2 SYGVNS. The ends lost 4 bases at V and 4 bases at J; junction bases unmatched: 7. The CDR3 is 15 residues long. CDR3 sequence reads: CASSGGRGPYNEQFF. The CDR3 bases are TGTGCCAGCAGTGGGGGTAGGGGGCCATACAATGAGCAGTTCTTC. The whole variable domain, filled in from reference TRBV25-1 and TRBJ2-1, reads EADIYQTPRYLVIGTGKKITLECSQTMGHDKMYWYQQDPGMELHLIHYSYGVNSTEKGDLSSESTVSRIRTEHFPLTLESARPSHTSQYLCASSGGRGPYNEQFFGPGTRLTVL.

The chain recombines TRBV27 with TRBJ1-2, with unresolved D. CDR1 is MNHEY and CDR2 is SMNVEV in the germline V gene (reference sequence). V was clipped by 4 bases and J by 8 bases, with 20 bases between them. The CDR3 length is 15 residues. The DNA of the CDR3 is TGTGCCAGCAGTTCCCCGGGTTCTAGGGAGGAAGGCTACACCTTC. Protein sequence: CASSSPGSREEGYTF.

This clonotype was counted at least ten times. The rearrangement uses TRBV10-1 and TRBJ1-1; D may be TRBD1 (5 bases). The CDR3 length is 15 residues. The germline V and J ends were trimmed by 2 bases and 3 bases, with 13 bases remaining between them. CDR1 and CDR2 from the germline V gene are WNHNN and SYGVQD (reference sequence). The CDR3 spells CASSETTDSYTEAFF. In nucleotides, the CDR3 is TGCGCCAGCAGTGAGACCACCGACAGCTACACTGAAGCTTTCTTT.

This clonotype was counted between two and nine times. V is TRBV6-6 and J is TRBJ2-3; TRBD2 is a possible D gene (6 bases). Germline V gene lookup returns CDR1 MNHNY and CDR2 SVGAGI (reference sequence). V was trimmed by 2 bases and J by 10 bases, leaving 10 bases between them. The CDR3 contains 12 residues. The DNA for the CDR3 is TGTGCCAGCAGTTACCGGCGGGAAGCGCAGTATTTT. Translating it yields CASSYRREAQYF.

The chain employs TRBV18 and TRBJ2-7, with TRBD1 as a possible D gene (6 bases). The germline CDR1 and CDR2 sequences are KGHSH and LQKENI. The CDR3 length is 12 residues. V lost 6 bases to trimming and J lost 2 bases, with 8 bases between them. This CDR3 is CASSDSAYEQYV. The CDR3 DNA is TGTGCCAGCTCGGACAGTGCCTACGAGCAGTACGTC.

This clonotype came up a few times. V usage is TRBV20-1 and J usage is TRBJ2-3; 8 bases agree with TRBD2. CDR1 DFQATT and CDR2 SNEGSKA come from the germline V gene (reference sequence). V shed 6 bases, J shed 4 bases, and the junction held 12 bases outside the gene matches. CDR3 size: 15 residues. The CDR3 DNA follows: TGCAGTGCCGAAAGGCCTGGCGGGGGGCCAGATACGCAGTATTTT. It yields the protein CSAERPGGGPDTQYF.

This clonotype was detected a few times. The genes are TRBV24-1 and TRBJ2-2; 7 nucleotides agree with TRBD1. The CDR3 runs to 16 residues. Germline CDR1 is KGHDR and CDR2 is SFDVKD. V dropped 2 bases and J dropped 1; count of bases not matched to a gene: 3. CDR3 sequence (DNA): TGTGCCACCAGTGATTACGGGACAGTGAACACCGGGGAGCTGTTTTTT. Its protein product is CATSDYGTVNTGELFF.

This sequence joins TRBV27 and TRBJ1-5, with D unresolved. Germline V CDR1 and CDR2: MNHEY, SMNVEV (reference sequence). V was pared by 2 bases and J by 5 bases, with 10 bases between. The CDR3 has 14 residues. CDR3 DNA sequence: TGTGCCAGCAGTTTACTTGGAGGGCATCAGCCCCAGCATTTT. Translating it yields CASSLLGGHQPQHF.

The table lists this clonotype with many counts. The chain is built from TRBV5-1 and TRBJ2-1; unclear D gene. The germline V and J ends were trimmed by 0 bases and 8 bases, with 9 bases remaining between them. Germline loops: CDR1 SGHRS, CDR2 YFSETQ. This CDR3 region has 13 residues. In DNA form, the CDR3 reads TGCGCCAGCAGCTTGGGCTCAGTTTATGAGCAGTTCTTC. The encoded protein is CASSLGSVYEQFF.

This clonotype was seen more than once but under ten times. The chain carries TRBV5-1 and TRBJ2-1; weak D call: TRBD2 (7 bases). The ends were cut back, 2 bases at V and 2 bases at J, with 11 bases in the middle. Germline-derived CDR1 and CDR2 are SGHRS and YFSETQ. This CDR3 region has 15 residues. The CDR3 sequence: CASSFGGLTYNEQFF. CDR3 nucleotide sequence: TGCGCCAGCAGCTTCGGGGGGCTCACCTACAATGAGCAGTTCTTC. The full variable domain, completed using reference TRBV5-1 and TRBJ2-1, is KAGVTQTPRYLIKTRGQQVTLSCSPISGHRSVSWYQQTPGQGLQFLFEYFSETQRNKGNFPGRFSGRQFSNSRSEMNVSTLELGDSALYLCASSFGGLTYNEQFFGPGTRLTVL.

In this sample, this clonotype turned up a few times. This chain joins TRBV4-1 and TRBJ2-7; D remains ambiguous. CDR1 MGHRA and CDR2 YSYEKL come from the germline V gene. The V end lost 0 bases, the J end lost 3 bases, and 6 bases lay between the germline ends. The CDR3 length is 13 residues. CDR3 amino acids: CASSQDLIYEQYF. The CDR3, as DNA: TGCGCCAGCAGCCAAGATCTAATCTACGAGCAGTACTTC.

For the CDR3, the DNA is TGTGCCAGCAGGAGACTAGCGGGGGGGTACCAGTTCTTC. This sequence encodes CASRRLAGGYQFF. The genes are TRBV6-2 or TRBV6-3 and TRBJ2-1, with 14 bases lining up with TRBD2. Germline CDR1 MNHEY, CDR2 SVGEGT. The CDR3 totals 13 residues. The ends lost 6 bases at V and 13 bases at J; junction bases unmatched: 5.

This clonotype was observed at least ten times. CDR3 sequence: CASSFLSGTSGGHTGELFF. CDR3 bases: TGTGCCAGCAGCTTTCTAAGCGGGACTAGCGGGGGGCACACCGGGGAGCTGTTTTTT. This chain joins TRBV7-6 and TRBJ2-2; 15 positions match TRBD2. CDR1 is SGHVS and CDR2 is FNYEAQ in the germline V gene. The CDR3 is made up of 19 amino acids. V lost 3 bases to trimming and J lost 3 bases; unmatched junction nucleotides: 8.

The genes are TRBV10-2 and TRBJ2-7, with D possibly TRBD2 on 5 matching bases. The V gene lost 2 bases and the J gene lost 0 bases, with 11 bases spanning the gap. The germline V gene has CDR1 WSHSY and CDR2 SAAADI. The CDR3 has 15 residues. The CDR3 coding sequence is TGCGCCAGCAGTGAGCGGGCCGAGGGCTCCTACGAGCAGTACTTC. It specifies CASSERAEGSYEQYF.

In this sample, this clonotype turned up many times. V is TRBV12-3 or TRBV12-4 and J is TRBJ1-1; no reliable D call. This CDR3 contains 14 residues. The V and J ends lost 4 bases and 1 base respectively, with 10 bases between them. Here the CDR3 DNA reads TGTGCCAGCAGTTGGCCTTTGGGGAACACTGAAGCTTTCTTT. Protein: CASSWPLGNTEAFF.

Only a few counts were recorded for this clonotype. CDR3 in DNA: TGTGCCAGCAGCTCCTTAGGACAGGGAGTTAACTATGGCTACACCTTC. It encodes CASSSLGQGVNYGYTF. J is TRBJ1-2 and V is TRBV5-4; TRBD1 matches 8 bases. J was trimmed by 1 base and V by 3 bases; bases with no gene match: 8. In germline, CDR1 is SGHNT, CDR2 YYREEE (reference sequence). The CDR3 is 16 residues long.

This clonotype has only a few counts. V is TRBV11-2 and J is TRBJ2-7; D is possibly TRBD1 or TRBD2 (5 bases each). This CDR3 is built from 15 residues. V dropped 0 bases and J dropped 0 bases, with 9 bases sitting between them. CDR1 and CDR2 from the germline V gene are SGHAT and FQNNGV. This CDR3 reads CASSLEPGSSYEQYV. DNA of the CDR3: TGTGCCAGCAGCTTAGAGCCAGGGAGCTCCTACGAGCAGTACGTC.

This clonotype came up many times. The V and J genes are TRBV4-3 and TRBJ2-3; no firm D call. The germline gives CDR1 LGHNA, CDR2 YSLEER. V was cut by 0 bases and J by 3 bases, with 22 bases left in between. The CDR3 is made up of 19 amino acids. CDR3 in amino acids: CASSQDLFPHIRLTDTQYF. The CDR3 DNA reads as TGCGCCAGCAGCCAAGATCTCTTCCCCCATATTCGCCTAACAGATACGCAGTATTTT.

This clonotype was counted a few times. This sequence joins TRBV5-6 and TRBJ1-2; the match to TRBD1 covers 7 bases. This CDR3 has 13 amino acids. With V trimmed by 4 bases and J by 4 bases, 4 bases remained unmatched. Germline-derived CDR1 and CDR2 are SGHDT and YYEEEE. The CDR3 DNA sequence: TGTGCCAGCAGCCCGGGACAGATCTATGGCTACACCTTC. Its translation is CASSPGQIYGYTF.

This clonotype occurred a few times. This chain joins TRBV20-1 and TRBJ1-6; tentative D call: TRBD1 (5 bases). From germline, CDR1 is DFQATT and CDR2 SNEGSKA (reference sequence). Trimming pared 0 bases from V and 15 bases from J, leaving 9 bases between. The CDR3 has 11 amino acids. CDR3 DNA sequence: TGCAGTGCTAGAGATACCAGGGTCCTCCACTTT. Translating gives CSARDTRVLHF.

In this sample, this clonotype turned up many times. The rearrangement uses TRBV9 and TRBJ1-5; D gene uncertain. The V end was cut by 0 bases, the J end by 6 bases, with 7 bases between. The germline gives CDR1 SGDLS, CDR2 YYNGEE. The CDR3 has 13 residues. The CDR3 here is CASSVADRQPQHF. In DNA, the CDR3 is TGTGCCAGCAGCGTAGCTGATCGTCAGCCCCAGCATTTT.

In this sample, this clonotype turned up many times. This chain joins TRBV6-2 or TRBV6-3 and TRBJ2-7, with D possibly called TRBD1 or TRBD2 (6 bases each). CDR1 is MNHEY, CDR2 SVGEGT, per germline. Trimming stripped 3 bases from V and 1 base from J, with 13 bases between. The CDR3 loop spans 15 amino acids. The CDR3 loop reads CASSYEGGASYEQYV. As DNA, the CDR3 is TGTGCCAGCAGTTATGAGGGGGGCGCATCCTACGAGCAGTACGTC.

This clonotype came up a few times. J is TRBJ2-3 and V is TRBV16; possible D gene TRBD2, 5 bases. The CDR3 covers 14 residues. CDR1 KGHSY and CDR2 FQNENV come from the germline V gene. V lost 4 bases to trimming and J lost 4 bases, with 12 bases between them. CDR3 nucleotides: TGTGCCAGCAGCCTTTCCGGGGTTGCAGATACGCAGTATTTT. It codes for CASSLSGVADTQYF.